The entry below gives a single T cell receptor (beta chain) sequence along with its context. This CDR3 comprises 16 residues. The trim removed 4 bases at V and 5 bases at J, leaving 5 bases unmatched. Germline V gene data show CDR1 as SGHTA and CDR2 as FQGTGA. The sample originates from a study of blood T cell repertoires in COVID-19. Background on the study: COVID-19 samples collected from the United States, Italy and Spain covered acute and convalescent phases.

In the source study's methods: Amplification of reference gene primers was used by the study to estimate nucleated cell counts. Measured with immunoSEQ multiplex PCR; TCRdb has only the in-frame clones, and not every one. V and J calls and clone size are given by that table; D and trimming were obtained from the DNA. The data contain about 140,000 clones, more than 60% of them singletons. The chain is built from TRBV7-3 and TRBJ2-1, with TRBD2 matching 13 bases. This clonotype was obtained from a man at least 80 years old with acute or convalescent COVID-19. Material for sequencing was peripheral blood. The CDR3 loop reads CASSSWGTSGDNEQFF. In nucleotides, the CDR3 is TGTGCCAGCAGCTCATGGGGGACTAGCGGGGACAATGAGCAGTTCTTC.